Listed below are T cell receptor beta chains from one sample, sequenced in a study of beta chain features in type 1 diabetes. Some clones are missing from TCRdb's copy, which holds only in-frame ones; the method was immunoSEQ multiplex PCR. The sample gives some 640,000 clones, about 14% of which show up once; 0.035% to 0.04% is in the top ten. Sample: naive CD4+ T cells from blood. These receptor sequences come from a man aged 18 to 29 with type 1 diabetes. Each CDR3 is given with its conserved first and last residue. A D gene is named only where the DNA matches it firmly. Clone sizes are given selectively: once, few, many, or a class where the clone is expanded.

>TRBV6-5|TRBD1|-|TRBJ1-2
CASSLLQGNYGYTF
TGTGCCAGCAGTTTGCTACAGGGGAACTATGGCTACACCTTC
>TRBV2|-|-|TRBJ2-3
CASSPGRGRPSTDTQYF
TGTGCCAGCAGTCCGGGACGGGGACGCCCGAGCACAGATACGCAGTATTTT
>TRBV5-1|TRBD1|few|TRBJ2-3
CASRLGTVSTDTQYF
TGCGCCAGCAGGTTAGGGACAGTTAGCACAGATACGCAGTATTTT
>TRBV2|-|-|TRBJ1-1
CASIPRDTEAFF
TGTGCCAGCATTCCCCGGGACACTGAAGCTTTCTTT
>TRBV18|-|-|TRBJ2-7
CASSPRSYEQYF
TGTGCCAGCTCACCACGGAGCTACGAGCAGTACTTC
>TRBV2|TRBD1|-|TRBJ2-2
CASRSGQGRGVVGELFF
TGTGCCAGCAGGTCGGGACAGGGAAGGGGTGTGGTCGGGGAGCTGTTTTTT
>TRBV28|-|few|TRBJ1-4
CATTYRNEKLFF
TGTGCCACTACGTACAGGAATGAAAAACTGTTTTTT
>TRBV11-2|-|-|TRBJ2-6
CASSSRSGANVLTF
TGTGCCAGCAGCTCACGCTCTGGGGCCAACGTCCTGACTTTC
>TRBV2|TRBD2|few|TRBJ2-2
CASSSGLAERGTGELFF
TGTGCCAGCAGTTCGGGACTAGCGGAGCGGGGCACCGGGGAGCTGTTTTTT
>TRBV27|-|-|TRBJ1-6
CASSMGGANSPLHF
TGTGCCAGCAGTATGGGGGGGGCAAATTCACCCCTCCACTTT
>TRBV5-4|TRBD1|-|TRBJ2-3
CATAGDRGFTDTQYF
TGTGCCACAGCAGGGGACAGGGGGTTTACAGATACGCAGTATTTT
>TRBV6-1|-|-|TRBJ2-7
CASSEQPTSEQYF
TGTGCCAGCAGTGAACAACCCACAAGCGAGCAGTACTTC
>TRBV5-1|-|-|TRBJ1-1
CASSLAAADTEAFF
TGCGCCAGCAGCTTGGCGGCGGCAGACACTGAAGCTTTCTTT
>TRBV10-3|-|few|TRBJ2-2
CAISNTGELFF
TGTGCCATCAGTAACACCGGGGAGCTGTTTTTT
>TRBV6-5|-|few|TRBJ1-2
CASTTGGYGYTF
TGTGCCAGCACCACCGGGGGATATGGCTACACCTTC
>TRBV7-7|-|-|TRBJ2-5
CASSSYPGGQEETQYF
TGTGCTAGCAGCTCCTACCCCGGGGGGCAGGAGGAGACCCAGTACTTC
>TRBV5-1|TRBD2|few|TRBJ2-3
CASSPGTSGSTDTQYF
TGCGCCAGCAGCCCCGGGACTAGCGGGAGTACAGATACGCAGTATTTT
>TRBV2|-|-|TRBJ1-1
CASSELSPRGGTEAFF
TGTGCCAGCAGTGAACTGTCGCCCCGGGGGGGCACTGAAGCTTTCTTT
>TRBV28|TRBD2|-|TRBJ2-1
CATREGSREQFF
TGTGCCACCAGGGAGGGGTCGCGTGAGCAGTTCTTC
>TRBV7-2|-|-|TRBJ2-3
CASSLARAAGLDTQYF
TGTGCCAGCAGCTTGGCCAGGGCGGCGGGTTTGGATACGCAGTATTTT
>TRBV10-3|TRBD1|-|TRBJ2-1
CAIGFTGGAKNEQFF
TGTGCCATCGGCTTCACAGGGGGCGCAAAAAATGAGCAGTTCTTC
>TRBV14|-|few|TRBJ2-1
CASSQVQGGSYNEQFF
TGTGCCAGCAGCCAAGTTCAGGGTGGCTCCTACAATGAGCAGTTCTTC
>TRBV23-1|TRBD1|-|TRBJ2-5
CASTQGYRGLGETQYF
TGCGCCAGCACCCAGGGCTACAGGGGGCTAGGGGAGACCCAGTACTTC